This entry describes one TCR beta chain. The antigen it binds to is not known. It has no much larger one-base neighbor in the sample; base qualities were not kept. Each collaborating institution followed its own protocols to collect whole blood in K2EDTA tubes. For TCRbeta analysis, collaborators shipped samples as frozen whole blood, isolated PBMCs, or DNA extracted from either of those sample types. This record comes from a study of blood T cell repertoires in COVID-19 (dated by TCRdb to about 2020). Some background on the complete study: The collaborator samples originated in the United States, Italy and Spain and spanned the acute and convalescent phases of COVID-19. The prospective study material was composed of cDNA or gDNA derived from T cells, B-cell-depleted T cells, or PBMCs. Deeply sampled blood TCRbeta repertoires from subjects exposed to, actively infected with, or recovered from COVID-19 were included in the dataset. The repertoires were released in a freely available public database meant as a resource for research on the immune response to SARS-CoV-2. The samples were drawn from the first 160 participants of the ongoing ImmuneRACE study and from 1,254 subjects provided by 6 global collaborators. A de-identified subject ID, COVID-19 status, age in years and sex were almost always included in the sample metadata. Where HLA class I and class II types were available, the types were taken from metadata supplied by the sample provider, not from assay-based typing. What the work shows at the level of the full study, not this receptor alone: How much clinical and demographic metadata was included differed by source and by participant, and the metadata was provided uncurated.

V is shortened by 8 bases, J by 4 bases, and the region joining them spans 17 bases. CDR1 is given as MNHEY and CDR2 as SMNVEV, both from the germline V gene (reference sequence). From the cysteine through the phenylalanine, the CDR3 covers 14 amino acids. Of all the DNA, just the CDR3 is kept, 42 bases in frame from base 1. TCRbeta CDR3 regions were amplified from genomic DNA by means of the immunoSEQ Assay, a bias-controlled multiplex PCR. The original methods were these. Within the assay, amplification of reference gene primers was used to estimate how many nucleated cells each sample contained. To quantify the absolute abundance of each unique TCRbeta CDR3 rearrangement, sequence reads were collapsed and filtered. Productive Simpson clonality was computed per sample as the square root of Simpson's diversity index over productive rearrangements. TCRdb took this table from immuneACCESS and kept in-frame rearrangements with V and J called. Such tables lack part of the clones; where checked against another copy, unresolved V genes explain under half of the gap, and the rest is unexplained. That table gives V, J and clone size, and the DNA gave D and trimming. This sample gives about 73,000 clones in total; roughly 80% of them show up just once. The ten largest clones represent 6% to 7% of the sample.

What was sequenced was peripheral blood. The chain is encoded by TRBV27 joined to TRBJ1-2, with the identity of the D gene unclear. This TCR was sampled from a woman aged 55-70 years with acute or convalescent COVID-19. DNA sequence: TGTGCCAGCGCCCCCAGACACTTTTCCTATGGCTACACCTTC. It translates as CASAPRHFSYGYTF.